The 8 T cell receptor beta chains below all came from one sample that was sequenced in a study of blood T cell repertoires in COVID-19. Sequencing was performed with immunoSEQ multiplex PCR; in TCRdb, only in-frame clones are kept and a portion is missing. The sample includes about 87,000 clones, under 85% of them seen just once. Specimen: peripheral blood. These receptors were obtained from an elderly woman with COVID-19, enrolled during active disease.

The chain has TRBV19 and TRBJ2-5; 11 bases fit TRBD2. This CDR3 spans 17 amino acids. Germline trimming cut 5 bases from V and 0 bases from J; bases unmatched to any gene: 8. Germline loops: CDR1 LNHDA, CDR2 SQIVND (reference sequence). CDR3 bases: TGTGCCAGTAGTTCCGGGACTAGCGGACCGTACCAAGAGACCCAGTACTTC. Its protein product is CASSSGTSGPYQETQYF. Supplemented by reference TRBV19 and TRBJ2-5, the full variable domain reads DGGITQSPKYLFRKEGQNVTLSCEQNLNHDAMYWYRQDPGQGLRLIYYSQIVNDFQKGDIAEGYSVSREKKESFPLTVTSAQKNPTAFYLCASSSGTSGPYQETQYFGPGTRLLVL.

This clone was seen a handful of times. The V and J genes are TRBV27 and TRBJ2-7; 12 nucleotides match TRBD2. The germline gives CDR1 MNHEY, CDR2 SMNVEV (reference sequence). V shed 6 bases and J 0 bases; nucleotides not matched to a gene: 9. The CDR3 totals 17 residues. The chain's CDR3 is CASSTLAGGLPSYEQYF. The CDR3 DNA follows: TGTGCCAGCAGCACCCTAGCGGGGGGGCTTCCCTCCTACGAGCAGTACTTC.

The chain joins TRBV6-2 or TRBV6-3 to TRBJ1-1; 7 nucleotides line up with TRBD1. This CDR3 comprises 14 residues. Per germline, CDR1 MNHEY and CDR2 SVGEGT. V was clipped by 3 bases and J by 7 bases; unmatched bases: 8. The CDR3 sequence: CASSYRTGGLEAFF. The CDR3 DNA is TGTGCCAGCAGTTATAGGACAGGCGGACTTGAAGCTTTCTTT.

This rearrangement joins TRBV28 to TRBJ1-3; D ambiguous. The V end lost 4 bases, the J end lost 0 bases, and 7 bases lay between the germline ends. Germline-derived CDR1 and CDR2 are MDHEN and SYDVKM. The CDR3 has 14 amino acids. This CDR3 is CASSSRNSGNTIYF. In DNA form, the CDR3 reads TGTGCCAGCAGTTCTCGTAACTCTGGAAACACCATATATTTT. Using reference TRBV28 and TRBJ1-3 for the parts outside the CDR3, the full variable domain is DVKVTQSSRYLVKRTGEKVFLECVQDMDHENMFWYRQDPGLGLRLIYFSYDVKMKEKGDIPEGYSVSREKKERFSLILESASTNQTSMYLCASSSRNSGNTIYFGEGSWLTVV.

The chain has TRBV18 and TRBJ2-7, with a weak D call TRBD1 (6 bases). Trimming took off 3 bases at V and 4 bases at J, with 16 bases between the two ends. Per the germline V gene, CDR1 is KGHSH and CDR2 is LQKENI. The CDR3 extends over 15 amino acids. The CDR3 spells CASSPGQGYGYEQYF. The CDR3 DNA follows: TGTGCCAGCTCACCGGGTCAGGGGTATGGGTACGAGCAGTACTTC.

The gene calls are TRBV30 and TRBJ2-1; possible D gene TRBD2, 6 bases. The length of the CDR3 is 15 residues. V was shortened by 0 bases and J by 4 bases, with 13 bases between the two germline ends. The germline V gene has CDR1 GTSNPN and CDR2 SVGIG (reference sequence). CDR3 DNA sequence: TGTGCCTGGAGTGTGGGTGCGGGACCATACAATGAGCAGTTCTTC. It yields the protein CAWSVGAGPYNEQFF.

This clone was observed once. V usage is TRBV7-7 and J usage is TRBJ2-2; D perhaps matches TRBD1 (5 bases). Germline-derived CDR1 and CDR2 are SSHAT and FNYEAQ (reference sequence). The CDR3 runs to 13 residues. The V end was cut by 1 base, the J end by 7 bases, with 7 bases between. The CDR3 DNA reads TGTGCCAGCAGCTTAGGGGGCAGCGGGGAGCTGTTTTTT. Protein product: CASSLGGSGELFF. Full variable domain (missing parts from reference TRBV7-7 and TRBJ2-2): GAGVSQSPRYKVTKRGQDVTLRCDPISSHATLYWYQQALGQGPEFLTYFNYEAQPDKSGLPSDRFSAERPEGSISTLTIQRTEQRDSAMYRCASSLGGSGELFFGEGSRLTVL.

The rearrangement joins TRBV19 to TRBJ2-1; D is possibly TRBD2 (6 bases). Trimming removed 4 bases from V and 1 base from J, with 14 bases in between. Looked up from germline, CDR1 is LNHDA and CDR2 is SQIVND (reference sequence). This CDR3 region has 16 residues. This chain's CDR3 is CASSSLLARSYNEQFF. The DNA of the CDR3 is TGTGCCAGTAGTAGCCTACTAGCAAGGTCCTACAATGAGCAGTTCTTC.